This record concerns one T cell receptor beta chain sequence. This entry is derived from a study of blood T cell repertoires in COVID-19. Study summary: Collection of acute and convalescent COVID-19 samples took place in the United States, Italy and Spain. T cells, B-cell-depleted T cells, or PBMCs supplied cDNA or gDNA.

Trimming cost V 2 bases and J 4 bases, with 12 bases left between them. CDR3 length: 15 amino acids. CDR1 and CDR2 from the germline V gene are MNHEY and SVGAGI. Source study methods: Estimation of nucleated cell counts was performed using reference gene primer amplification. Libraries were prepared by immunoSEQ multiplex PCR; TCRdb keeps only in-frame clonotypes and omits some of them. D and trimming were read from the DNA, whereas the V and J calls and clone size are those reported in that table. The repertoire has 180,000 or so clones, 78% of them found once; the top ten carry 2.5% to 3%. The chain joins TRBV6-5 to TRBJ2-1; D may be TRBD2 (5 bases). Sequencing was done on a sample of peripheral blood. This receptor was identified in an elderly woman with active or convalescent COVID-19. The CDR3 here is CASSYAAGVYNEQFF. In nucleotides, the CDR3 is TGTGCCAGCAGTTACGCCGCCGGGGTGTACAATGAGCAGTTCTTC.